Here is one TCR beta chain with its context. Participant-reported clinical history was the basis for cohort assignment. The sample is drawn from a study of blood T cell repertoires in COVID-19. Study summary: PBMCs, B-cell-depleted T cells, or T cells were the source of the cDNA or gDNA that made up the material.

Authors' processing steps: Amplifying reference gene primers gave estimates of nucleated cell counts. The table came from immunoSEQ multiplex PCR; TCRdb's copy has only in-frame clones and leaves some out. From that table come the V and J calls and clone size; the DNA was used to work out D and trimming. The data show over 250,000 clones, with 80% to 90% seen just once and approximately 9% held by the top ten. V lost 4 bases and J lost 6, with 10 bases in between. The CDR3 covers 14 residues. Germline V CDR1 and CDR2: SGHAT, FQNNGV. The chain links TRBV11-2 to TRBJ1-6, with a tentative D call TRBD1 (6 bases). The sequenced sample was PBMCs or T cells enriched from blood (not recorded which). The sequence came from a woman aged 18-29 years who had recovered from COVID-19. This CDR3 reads CASSSQGPNSPLHF. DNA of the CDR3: TGTGCCAGCAGCTCCCAGGGGCCTAATTCACCCCTCCACTTT.